This TCR beta chain was captured in a study of shared clonotypes between healthy human individuals. Generated by immunoSEQ multiplex PCR, the TCRdb table keeps only in-frame clones and is missing some. Of more than 2 million clones listed, roughly 94% are singletons. CDR1 and CDR2 (germline): MNHEY, SVGAGI. The CDR3 runs to 15 residues. V was pared by 6 bases and J by 4 bases, with 8 bases of the junction left unmatched. The chain uses TRBV6-5 and TRBJ2-5; 10 bases are a match to TRBD2. This receptor was identified in a man younger than 30 in good health. The specimen sequenced was naive CD4+ T cells sorted from blood. Sample subset: CD45RA+ positively selected. This CDR3 is CASRWGSSGGETQYF. CDR3 nucleotides: TGTGCCAGCAGATGGGGGTCTAGCGGGGGAGAGACCCAGTACTTC.